In its sample, the clone carrying this T cell receptor (beta chain) was seen a few times. The germline V and J ends were trimmed by 3 bases and 5 bases, with 21 bases remaining between them. There are 17 residues in the CDR3. Germline V gene sequence: CDR1 SGHTA, CDR2 FQGNSA. Measured with immunoSEQ multiplex PCR; TCRdb has only the in-frame clones, and not every one. The sample gives about 3,600 clones, over 60% of which show up once; nearly 45% is in the top ten. The sample originates from a study of blood T cell repertoires in COVID-19. This clonotype originated in a human donor in a cohort sampled during active COVID-19. The rearrangement uses TRBV7-2 and TRBJ2-3; D may be TRBD2 (6 bases). Specimen: peripheral blood. CDR3 coding DNA: TGTGCCAGCAGCTTCGGACTGAAGTGGGGGGTGGAAGATACGCAGTATTTT. Amino acid sequence: CASSFGLKWGVEDTQYF. Full variable domain (remainder filled in from reference TRBV7-2 and TRBJ2-3): GAGVSQSPSNKVTEKGKDVELRCDPISGHTALYWYRQSLGQGLEFLIYFQGNSAPDKSGLPSDRFSAERTGGSVSTLTIQRTQQEDSAVYLCASSFGLKWGVEDTQYFGPGTRLTVL.